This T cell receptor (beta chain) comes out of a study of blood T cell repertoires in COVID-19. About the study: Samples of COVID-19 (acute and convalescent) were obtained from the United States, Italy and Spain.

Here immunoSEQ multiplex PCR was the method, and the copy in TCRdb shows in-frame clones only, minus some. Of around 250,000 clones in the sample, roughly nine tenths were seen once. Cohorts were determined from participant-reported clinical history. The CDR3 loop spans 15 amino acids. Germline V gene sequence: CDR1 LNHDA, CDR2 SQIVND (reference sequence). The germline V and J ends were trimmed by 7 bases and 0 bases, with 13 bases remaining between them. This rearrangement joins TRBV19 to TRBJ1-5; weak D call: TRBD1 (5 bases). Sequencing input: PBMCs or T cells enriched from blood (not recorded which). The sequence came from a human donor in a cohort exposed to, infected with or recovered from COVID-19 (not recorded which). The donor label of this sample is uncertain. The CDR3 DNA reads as TGTGCCAGTACGACGGGACTGAATAGCAATCAGCCCCAGCATTTT. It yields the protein CASTTGLNSNQPQHF.